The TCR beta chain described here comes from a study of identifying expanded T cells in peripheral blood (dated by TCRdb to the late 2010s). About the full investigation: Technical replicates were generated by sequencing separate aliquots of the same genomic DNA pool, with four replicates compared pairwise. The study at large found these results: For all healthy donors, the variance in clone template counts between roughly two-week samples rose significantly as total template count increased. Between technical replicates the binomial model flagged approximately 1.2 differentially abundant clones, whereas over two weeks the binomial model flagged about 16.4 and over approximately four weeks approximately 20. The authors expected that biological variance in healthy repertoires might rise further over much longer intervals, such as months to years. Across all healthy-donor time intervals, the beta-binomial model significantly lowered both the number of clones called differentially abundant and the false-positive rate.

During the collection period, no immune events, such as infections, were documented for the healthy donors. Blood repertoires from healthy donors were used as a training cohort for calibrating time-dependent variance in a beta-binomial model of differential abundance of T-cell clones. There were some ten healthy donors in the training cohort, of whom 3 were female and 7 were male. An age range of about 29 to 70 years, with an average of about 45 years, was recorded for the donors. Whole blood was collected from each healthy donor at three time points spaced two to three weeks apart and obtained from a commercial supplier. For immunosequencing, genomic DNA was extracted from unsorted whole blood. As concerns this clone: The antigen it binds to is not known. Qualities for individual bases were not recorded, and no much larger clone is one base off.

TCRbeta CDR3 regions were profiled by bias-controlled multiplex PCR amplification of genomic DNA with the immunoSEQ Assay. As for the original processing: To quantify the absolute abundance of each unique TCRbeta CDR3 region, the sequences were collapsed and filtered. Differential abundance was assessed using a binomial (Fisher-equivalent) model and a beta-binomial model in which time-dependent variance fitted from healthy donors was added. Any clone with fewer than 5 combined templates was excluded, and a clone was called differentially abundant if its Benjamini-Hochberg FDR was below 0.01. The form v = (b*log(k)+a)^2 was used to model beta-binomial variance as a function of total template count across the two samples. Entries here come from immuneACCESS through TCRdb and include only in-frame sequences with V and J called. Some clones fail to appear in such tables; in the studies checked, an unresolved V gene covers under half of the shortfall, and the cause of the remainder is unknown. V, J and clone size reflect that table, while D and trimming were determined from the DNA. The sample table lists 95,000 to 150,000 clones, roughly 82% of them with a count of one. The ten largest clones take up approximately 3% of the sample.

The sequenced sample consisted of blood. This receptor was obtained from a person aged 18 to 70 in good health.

The nucleotides are TGTGCCAGCAGCTCGGCTGAGAACACTGAAGCTTTCTTT. This is translated as CASSSAENTEAFF. The rearranged segments are TRBV7-9 and TRBJ1-1; the D segment cannot be called with confidence. The CDR3 goes from the cysteine to the phenylalanine over 13 residues. Here the CDR3 DNA is all that survives: 39 bases in frame from base 1. The junction carries 7 bases between V and J, which are trimmed by 4 bases and 1 base respectively. CDR1 and CDR2 are drawn from the germline V gene (reference sequence): SEHNR, FQNEAQ.